This entry lists 30 T cell receptor beta chains sequenced from one sample in a study of monozygotic twins with inflammatory bowel disease. TCRdb re-called the 5' RACE reads, yielding one record per CDR3 amino acid sequence without DNA. Its listing shows under 150,000 distinct CDR3 sequences. The material sequenced was blood. These receptors were taken from a human donor with ulcerative colitis or Crohn's disease, or a healthy co-twin of an affected twin (not recorded which).

The chain couples TRBV7-2 to TRBJ2-7; checking the TCRdb D call of TRBD1 is not possible without DNA. This CDR3 comprises 15 residues. Per germline, CDR1 SGHTA and CDR2 FQGNSA. CDR3 loop: CASSPDRSRDYEQYF.

The chain carries TRBV11-2 and TRBJ2-4. This CDR3 spans 12 amino acids. CDR1 and CDR2 (germline): SGHAT, FQNNGV. CDR3 loop: CASSPVGDMQYF. The full variable domain, completed using reference TRBV11-2 and TRBJ2-4, is EAGVAQSPRYKIIEKRQSVAFWCNPISGHATLYWYQQILGQGPKLLIQFQNNGVVDDSQLPKDRFSAERLKGVDSTLKIQPAKLEDSAVYLCASSPVGDMQYFGAGTRLSVL.

The V and J genes are TRBV7-2 and TRBJ2-2; absent DNA, TCRdb's TRBD1 call cannot be checked. CDR3 size: 15 residues. Germline CDR1 reads SGHTA; CDR2 reads FQGNSA. This CDR3 is CASSAAGGSTGELFF. The variable domain in full, with the rest retrieved from reference TRBV7-2 and TRBJ2-2, is GAGVSQSPSNKVTEKGKDVELRCDPISGHTALYWYRQSLGQGLEFLIYFQGNSAPDKSGLPSDRFSAERTGGSVSTLTIQRTQQEDSAVYLCASSAAGGSTGELFFGEGSRLTVL.

The V and J genes are TRBV6-1 and TRBJ2-2; as DNA is missing, the TRBD1 call by TCRdb cannot be tested. There are 14 residues in the CDR3. From germline, CDR1 is MNHNS and CDR2 SASEGT. The chain's CDR3 is CASTPDRGPGELFF.

The chain combines TRBV29-1 with TRBJ2-7. The CDR3 has 13 residues. Germline loops: CDR1 SQVTM, CDR2 ANQGSEA. The CDR3 loop reads CSVEDEQSYEQYF.

V usage is TRBV12-3 or TRBV12-4 and J usage is TRBJ1-4; TCRdb designates TRBD1, a call that cannot be tested without DNA. The CDR3 sequence is 14 residues long. CDR3 sequence reads: CASSSRQTNEKLFF.

The chain carries TRBV20-1 and TRBJ2-3; TCRdb names TRBD1, which stays unverified in the absence of DNA. The CDR3 is 14 amino acids. CDR1 and CDR2 from the germline V gene are DFQATT and SNEGSKA (reference sequence). The CDR3 spells CSATSGLGTDTQYF.

This chain links TRBV4-1 with TRBJ2-5; with no DNA, the TCRdb D assignment of TRBD1 cannot be verified. Germline V gives CDR1 MGHRA, CDR2 YSYEKL. The CDR3 runs to 14 residues. The CDR3 here is CASSQADPVETQYF.

The V and J genes are TRBV28 and TRBJ2-2; TCRdb selects TRBD2, and the lack of DNA leaves this call unchecked. Germline V gives CDR1 MDHEN, CDR2 SYDVKM. The CDR3 loop spans 15 amino acids. The CDR3 is CASSLPHTNTGELFF. Using reference TRBV28 and TRBJ2-2 for the parts outside the CDR3, the full variable domain is DVKVTQSSRYLVKRTGEKVFLECVQDMDHENMFWYRQDPGLGLRLIYFSYDVKMKEKGDIPEGYSVSREKKERFSLILESASTNQTSMYLCASSLPHTNTGELFFGEGSRLTVL.

The V gene is TRBV6-1, the J gene TRBJ2-5; TCRdb's D call of TRBD1 is untestable without DNA. CDR3 size: 16 residues. Looked up from germline, CDR1 is MNHNS and CDR2 is SASEGT. CDR3 sequence reads: CASRRQGSKQFETQYF.

The V gene is TRBV5-8, the J gene TRBJ1-4. CDR1 and CDR2 (germline): SGHTS, YDEGEE. This CDR3 region has 12 residues. The CDR3 here is CASSLRAPGLFF.

The rearrangement links TRBV13 to TRBJ1-2; the TCRdb D gene call, TRBD1, has no DNA to confirm it. CDR3 size: 16 residues. Germline assignment: CDR1 PRHDT and CDR2 FYEKMQ (reference sequence). The CDR3 sequence is CASSLGRGRENYGYTF. The whole variable domain, filled in from reference TRBV13 and TRBJ1-2, reads AAGVIQSPRHLIKEKRETATLKCYPIPRHDTVYWYQQGPGQDPQFLISFYEKMQSDKGSIPDRFSAQQFSDYHSELNMSSLELGDSALYFCASSLGRGRENYGYTFGSGTRLTVV.

V usage is TRBV9 and J usage is TRBJ2-1; TCRdb outputs TRBD1, but without DNA this stays unchecked. CDR1 is SGDLS and CDR2 is YYNGEE in the germline V gene. The length of the CDR3 is 14 residues. This CDR3 reads CASSGGVSVDEQFF.

The chain uses TRBV6-5 and TRBJ2-7; checking the TCRdb D call of TRBD1 is not possible without DNA. This CDR3 is built from 15 residues. Per germline, CDR1 MNHEY and CDR2 SVGAGI. This chain's CDR3 is CASSSATGGRVEQYF.

The CDR3 spells CAWSRVIAKNIQYF. The chain recombines TRBV30 with TRBJ2-4. Germline CDR1 GTSNPN, CDR2 SVGIG (reference sequence). The CDR3 sequence is 14 residues long.

The rearrangement uses TRBV6-5 and TRBJ1-2; TCRdb returns TRBD1, unconfirmable since there is no DNA. The CDR3 extends over 17 amino acids. Per the germline V gene, CDR1 is MNHEY and CDR2 is SVGAGI. The CDR3 here is CASRLGNRGFDTYGYTF.

The chain uses TRBV15 and TRBJ1-1. From germline, CDR1 is LNHNV and CDR2 YYDKDF (reference sequence). This CDR3 is 13 amino acids long. CDR3 in amino acids: CATSRDLGREAFF.

The genes are TRBV7-2 and TRBJ2-7; TCRdb's D call of TRBD1 is untestable without DNA. This CDR3 spans 15 amino acids. The germline V gene encodes CDR1 SGHTA and CDR2 FQGNSA. The CDR3 loop is CASSSRDRLPYEQYF.

V is TRBV6-2 or TRBV6-3 and J is TRBJ2-1; lacking DNA, the TRBD2 call made by TCRdb goes unchecked. Germline V CDR1 and CDR2: MNHEY, SVGEGT. The CDR3 has 15 residues. CDR3 amino acids: CASSIAGGPYNKQFF.

The V call is TRBV7-9, the J call TRBJ2-5. Per germline, CDR1 SEHNR and CDR2 FQNEAQ (reference sequence). The CDR3 sequence is 15 residues long. The CDR3 protein is CASSLEIAGQETQYF.

The V and J genes are TRBV5-6 and TRBJ2-5; the TRBD1 assignment by TCRdb is unverifiable without DNA. Germline CDR1 is SGHDT and CDR2 is YYEEEE. The CDR3 consists of 16 residues. CDR3 amino acids: CASSWRTGNNQETQYF.

The rearrangement joins TRBV3-1 to TRBJ2-3; TCRdb's assignment of TRBD2 cannot be checked, as there is no DNA. Germline lookup yields CDR1 LGHDT and CDR2 YNNKEL (reference sequence). This CDR3 comprises 13 residues. CDR3 protein: CASMRGGTDTQYF.

This sequence joins TRBV7-8 and TRBJ2-2; TCRdb returns TRBD1, unconfirmable since there is no DNA. CDR1 and CDR2 (germline): SGHVS, FQNEAQ. The CDR3 loop spans 18 amino acids. CDR3 in amino acids: CASSFLGRGQGGTGELFF.

This CDR3 is CASSQPDRGIGGHSPLHF. The rearrangement uses TRBV23-1 and TRBJ1-6; TCRdb picks TRBD1, but there is no DNA to check that call. TRBV23-1 is classed as an ORF, of uncertain function. The CDR3 length is 18 residues.

The chain uses TRBV30 and TRBJ1-6. Germline lookup yields CDR1 GTSNPN and CDR2 SVGIG (reference sequence). The CDR3 sequence is 13 residues long. The CDR3 loop is CAWSANGNSPLHF. The full variable domain, its missing parts supplied by reference TRBV30 and TRBJ1-6, is SQTIHQWPATLVQPVGSPLSLECTVEGTSNPNLYWYRQAAGRGLQLLFYSVGIGQISSEVPQNLSASRPQDRQFILSSKKLLLSDSGFYLCAWSANGNSPLHFGNGTRLTVT.

V and J are TRBV6-5 and TRBJ2-3; TCRdb names TRBD1, which stays unverified in the absence of DNA. The CDR3 loop spans 17 amino acids. In germline, CDR1 is MNHEY, CDR2 SVGAGI. The CDR3 sequence: CASSYLATGGGSDTQYF.

The chain employs TRBV11-1 and TRBJ2-1; absent DNA, TCRdb's TRBD2 call cannot be checked. The CDR3 consists of 15 residues. Germline V CDR1 and CDR2: SGHAT, FQDESV (reference sequence). CDR3 region: CASSQLAGEYNEQFF.

The chain uses TRBV5-1 and TRBJ2-3; TCRdb lists TRBD1, though no DNA is available to test this call. The CDR3 consists of 17 residues. Germline V CDR1 and CDR2: SGHRS, YFSETQ. CDR3 in amino acids: CASSSGRAGTPTDTQYF.

The V call is TRBV4-1, the J call TRBJ2-3; TCRdb reports TRBD2, a call that lacks DNA to check it against. Germline V lookup: CDR1 MGHRA, CDR2 YSYEKL. The CDR3 loop spans 16 amino acids. CDR3 residues: CASSLGLAVGTDTQYF.

J is TRBJ1-2 and V is TRBV19. The CDR3 contains 14 residues. Germline CDR1 LNHDA, CDR2 SQIVND (reference sequence). The CDR3 protein is CASSIGVSNYGYTF.